The rows below give T cell receptor beta chains drawn from one sample of a study of shared clonotypes between healthy human individuals. The assay was immunoSEQ multiplex PCR, and TCRdb's table has in-frame clones only and misses some. The sample includes some 470,000 clones, approximately 80% seen only once; the top ten take 10% to 15%. The material sequenced was PBMCs. These receptors originate from a woman between 40 and 50 years old in good health. Some clones in this sample may be carry-over from other donors' samples. The conserved cysteine and the conserved F or W are not part of the CDR3 here.

>TRBV7-9|NA
ASSFLRYSPYEQY
>TRBV5-6|TRBJ2-7
ASIPYRAGASYEQY
>TRBV5-1|TRBJ2-3
ASSLRLAGGRDYKDTQY
>TRBV5-4|TRBJ2-1
ASKNQGGQF
>TRBV18|TRBJ2-1
ASSPAMGGPHEQF
>TRBV4-1|TRBJ2-2
ASSQGRLTGELF
>TRBV29-1|NA
SVIRAGEVYEQY
>TRBV4-3|TRBJ2-3
ASSQDARSDTQY
>TRBV14|TRBJ2-1
ASSQLSIDEQF
>TRBV7-2|TRBJ2-3
ASSLTTRDTQY
>TRBV7-9|TRBJ2-3
ASSSSGMADTQY
>TRBV5-4|TRBJ2-2
ASSLSRSNTGELF
>TRBV19|TRBJ2-1
ASSIARGSRMNEQF
>TRBV5-1|TRBJ2-5
ASSLGDSQETQY
>TRBV29-1|TRBJ2-1
SVKSSGSNEQF
>TRBV30|TRBJ2-3
AWSGQGSRTDTQY
>TRBV5-8|TRBJ1-2
ASSFQGQQKNYGYT
>TRBV7-8|TRBJ1-5
ASSHAPIDRGLRGGNQPQH
>TRBV5-1|TRBJ2-5
ASSSGTSGETQY
>TRBV5-1|TRBJ2-7
ASSLGQGSSEQY
>TRBV19|TRBJ1-1
ASSEDPRDTEAF
>TRBV7-6|TRBJ2-7
ASSYGRDYEQY
>TRBV6-5|TRBJ2-3
ASSKWDHGSDTQY
>TRBV4-1|TRBJ2-7
ASSQVSQGTGTYEQY
>TRBV9|TRBJ2-2
ASSPRGKGSPGELF
>TRBV30|TRBJ1-6
AWSIGTGGGNSPLH